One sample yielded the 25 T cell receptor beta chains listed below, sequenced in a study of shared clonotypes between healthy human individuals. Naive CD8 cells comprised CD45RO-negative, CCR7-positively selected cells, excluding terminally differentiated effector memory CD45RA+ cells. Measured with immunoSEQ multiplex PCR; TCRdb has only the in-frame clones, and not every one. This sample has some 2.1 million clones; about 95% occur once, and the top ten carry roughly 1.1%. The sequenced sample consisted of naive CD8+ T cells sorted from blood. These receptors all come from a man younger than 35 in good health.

Here the CDR3 reads CASSVAAMGFNEQYF. CDR3 nucleotide sequence: TGTGCCAGCAGCGTAGCGGCAATGGGATTCAACGAGCAGTACTTC. The V gene is TRBV9, the J gene TRBJ2-7; no firm D call. The CDR3 has 15 residues. Germline loops: CDR1 SGDLS, CDR2 YYNGEE. Deletions cut 0 bases from V and 5 bases from J, with 15 bases between.

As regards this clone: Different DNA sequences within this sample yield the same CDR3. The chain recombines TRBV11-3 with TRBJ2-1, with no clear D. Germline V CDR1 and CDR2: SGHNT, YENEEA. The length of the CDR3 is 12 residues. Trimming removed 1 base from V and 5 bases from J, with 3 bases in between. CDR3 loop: CASSLGNNEQFF. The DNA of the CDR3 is TGTGCCAGCAGCTTAGGGAACAATGAGCAGTTCTTC. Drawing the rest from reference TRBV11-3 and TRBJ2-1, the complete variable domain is EAGVVQSPRYKIIEKKQPVAFWCNPISGHNTLYWYLQNLGQGPELLIRYENEEAVDDSQLPKDRFSAERLKGVDSTLKIQPAELGDSAVYLCASSLGNNEQFFGPGTRLTVL.

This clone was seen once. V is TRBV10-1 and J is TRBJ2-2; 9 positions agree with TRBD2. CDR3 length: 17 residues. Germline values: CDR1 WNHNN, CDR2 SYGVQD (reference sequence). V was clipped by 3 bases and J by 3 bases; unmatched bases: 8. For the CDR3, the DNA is TGCGCCAGCAGTGATGGTAGCGGGAGCCGATACACCGGGGAGCTGTTTTTT. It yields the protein CASSDGSGSRYTGELFF.

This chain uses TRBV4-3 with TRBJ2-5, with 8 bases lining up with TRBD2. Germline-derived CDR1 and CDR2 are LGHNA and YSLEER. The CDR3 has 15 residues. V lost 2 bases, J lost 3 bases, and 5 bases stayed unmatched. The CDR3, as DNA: TGCGCCAGCAGCCAAACCGGGACTAGAAAAGAGACCCAGTACTTC. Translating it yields CASSQTGTRKETQYF.

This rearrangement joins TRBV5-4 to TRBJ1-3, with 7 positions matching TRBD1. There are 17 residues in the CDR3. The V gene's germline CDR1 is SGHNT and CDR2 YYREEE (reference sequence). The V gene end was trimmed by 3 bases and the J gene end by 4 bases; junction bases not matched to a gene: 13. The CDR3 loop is CASSSTGTELLGNTIYF. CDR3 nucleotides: TGTGCCAGCAGCTCGACAGGGACTGAACTCTTGGGAAACACCATATATTTT.

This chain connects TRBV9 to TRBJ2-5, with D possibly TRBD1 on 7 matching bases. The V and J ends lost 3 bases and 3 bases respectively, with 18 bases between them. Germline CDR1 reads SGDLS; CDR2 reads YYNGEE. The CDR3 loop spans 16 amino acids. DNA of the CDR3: TGTGCCAGCAGCGACCCTAATACAGGGGAGGAAGAGACCCAGTACTTC. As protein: CASSDPNTGEEETQYF.

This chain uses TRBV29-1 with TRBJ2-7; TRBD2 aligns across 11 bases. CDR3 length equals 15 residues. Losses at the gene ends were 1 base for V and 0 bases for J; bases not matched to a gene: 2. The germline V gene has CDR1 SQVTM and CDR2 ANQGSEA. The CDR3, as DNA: TGCAGCGTTGAAGGGCTAGCGGGGGGCTCCTACGAGCAGTACTTC. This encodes CSVEGLAGGSYEQYF.

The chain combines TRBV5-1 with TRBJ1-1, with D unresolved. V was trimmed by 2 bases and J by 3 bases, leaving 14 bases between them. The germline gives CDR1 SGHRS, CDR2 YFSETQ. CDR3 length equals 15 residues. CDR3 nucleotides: TGCGCCAGCAGCTTACTTGGCCAGGAGGACACTGAAGCTTTCTTT. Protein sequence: CASSLLGQEDTEAFF.

CDR3 sequence: CASRAGVDYEQYF. CDR3 sequence (DNA): TGTGCCAGCAGGGCTGGGGTAGACTACGAGCAGTACTTC. The V and J genes are TRBV7-8 and TRBJ2-7, with D hard to call. V was clipped by 6 bases and J by 3 bases, with 12 bases between them. Germline CDR1 and CDR2: SGHVS and FQNEAQ. There are 13 residues in the CDR3. Using reference TRBV7-8 and TRBJ2-7 for the parts outside the CDR3, the full variable domain is GAGVSQSPRYKVAKRGQDVALRCDPISGHVSLFWYQQALGQGPEFLTYFQNEAQLDKSGLPSDRFFAERPEGSVSTLKIQRTQQEDSAVYLCASRAGVDYEQYFGPGTRLTVT.

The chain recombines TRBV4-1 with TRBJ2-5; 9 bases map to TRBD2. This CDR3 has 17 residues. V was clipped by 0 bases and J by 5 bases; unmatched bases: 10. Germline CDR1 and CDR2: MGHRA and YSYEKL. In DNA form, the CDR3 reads TGCGCCAGCAGCCAAGATAGCGGGGGCTCATTCGGGGAGACCCAGTACTTC. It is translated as CASSQDSGGSFGETQYF.

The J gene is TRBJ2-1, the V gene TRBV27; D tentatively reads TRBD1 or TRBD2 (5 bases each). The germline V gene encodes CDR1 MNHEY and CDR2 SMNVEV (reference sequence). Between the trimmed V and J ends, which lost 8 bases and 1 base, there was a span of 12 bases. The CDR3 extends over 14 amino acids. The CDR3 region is CASGGIGSYNEQFF. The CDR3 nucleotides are TGTGCCAGCGGGGGTATAGGGTCCTACAATGAGCAGTTCTTC.

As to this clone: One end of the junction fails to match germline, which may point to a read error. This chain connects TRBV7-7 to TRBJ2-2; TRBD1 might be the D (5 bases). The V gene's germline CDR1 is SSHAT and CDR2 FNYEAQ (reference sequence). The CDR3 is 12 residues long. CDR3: CASSLGAGELFF. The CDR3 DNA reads TGTGCTAGCAGCTTAGGGGCCGGGGAGCTGTTTTTT.

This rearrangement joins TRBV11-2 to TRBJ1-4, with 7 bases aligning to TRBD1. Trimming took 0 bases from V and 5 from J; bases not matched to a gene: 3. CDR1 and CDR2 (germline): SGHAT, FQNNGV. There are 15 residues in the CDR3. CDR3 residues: CASSLEGQPNEKLFF. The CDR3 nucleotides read TGTGCCAGCAGCTTAGAGGGACAGCCCAATGAAAAACTGTTTTTT.

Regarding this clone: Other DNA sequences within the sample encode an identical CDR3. The CDR3 here is CASSVGGGTNEQFF. The CDR3 DNA reads as TGTGCCAGCAGCGTGGGCGGGGGCACCAATGAGCAGTTCTTC. The rearrangement joins TRBV9 to TRBJ2-1, with a possible D match to TRBD2 (7 bases). CDR3 length equals 14 residues. Trimming cost V 2 bases and J 6 bases, with 12 bases left between them. Per the germline V gene, CDR1 is SGDLS and CDR2 is YYNGEE.

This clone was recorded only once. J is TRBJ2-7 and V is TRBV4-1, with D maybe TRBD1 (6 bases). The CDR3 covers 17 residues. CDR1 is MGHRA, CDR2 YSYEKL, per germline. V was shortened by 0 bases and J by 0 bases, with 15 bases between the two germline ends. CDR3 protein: CASSQEIGGLSSYEQYF. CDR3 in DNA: TGCGCCAGCAGCCAAGAGATAGGGGGATTAAGCTCCTACGAGCAGTACTTC.

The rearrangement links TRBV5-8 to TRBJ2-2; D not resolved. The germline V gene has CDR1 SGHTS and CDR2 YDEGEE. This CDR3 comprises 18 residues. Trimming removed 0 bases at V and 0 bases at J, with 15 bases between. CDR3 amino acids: CASSLVVQERANTGELFF. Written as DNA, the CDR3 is TGTGCCAGCAGCTTGGTGGTGCAGGAAAGAGCGAACACCGGGGAGCTGTTTTTT.

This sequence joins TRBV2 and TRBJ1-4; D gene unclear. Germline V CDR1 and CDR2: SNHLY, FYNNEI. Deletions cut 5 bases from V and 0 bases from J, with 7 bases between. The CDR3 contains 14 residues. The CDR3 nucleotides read TGTGCCAGCAGTACAGCTGCAACTAATGAAAAACTGTTTTTT. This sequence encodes CASSTAATNEKLFF. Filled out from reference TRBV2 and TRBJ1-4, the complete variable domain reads EPEVTQTPSHQVTQMGQEVILRCVPISNHLYFYWYRQILGQKVEFLVSFYNNEISEKSEIFDDQFSVERPDGSNFTLKIRSTKLEDSAMYFCASSTAATNEKLFFGSGTQLSVL.

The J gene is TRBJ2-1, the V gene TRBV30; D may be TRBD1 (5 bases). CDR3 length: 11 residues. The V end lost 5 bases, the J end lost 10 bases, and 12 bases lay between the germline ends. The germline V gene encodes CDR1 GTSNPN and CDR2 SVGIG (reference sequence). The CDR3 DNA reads TGTGCCTGGGGGGCCTCCGGAGAGCAGTTCTTC. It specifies CAWGASGEQFF.

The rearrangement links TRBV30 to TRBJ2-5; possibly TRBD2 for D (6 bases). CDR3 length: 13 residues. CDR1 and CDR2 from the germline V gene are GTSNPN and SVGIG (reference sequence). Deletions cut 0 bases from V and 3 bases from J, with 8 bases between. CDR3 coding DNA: TGTGCCTGGAGTGTAGGAGGGAAAGAGACCCAGTACTTC. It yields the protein CAWSVGGKETQYF. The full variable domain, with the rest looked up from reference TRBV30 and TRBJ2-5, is SQTIHQWPATLVQPVGSPLSLECTVEGTSNPNLYWYRQAAGRGLQLLFYSVGIGQISSEVPQNLSASRPQDRQFILSSKKLLLSDSGFYLCAWSVGGKETQYFGPGTRLLVL.

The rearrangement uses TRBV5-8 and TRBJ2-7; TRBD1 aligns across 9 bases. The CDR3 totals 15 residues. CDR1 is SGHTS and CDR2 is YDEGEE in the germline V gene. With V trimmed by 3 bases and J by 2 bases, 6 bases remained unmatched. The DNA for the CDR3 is TGTGCCAGCAGCTCACAGGGGGCAGCGGCCTACGAGCAGTACTTC. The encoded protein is CASSSQGAAAYEQYF.

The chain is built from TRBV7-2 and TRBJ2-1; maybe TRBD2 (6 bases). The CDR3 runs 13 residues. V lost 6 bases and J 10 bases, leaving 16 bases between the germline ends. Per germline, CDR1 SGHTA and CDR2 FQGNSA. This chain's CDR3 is CASSPAGSGEQFF. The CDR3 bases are TGTGCCAGCAGTCCTGCGGGGTCAGGGGAGCAGTTCTTC.

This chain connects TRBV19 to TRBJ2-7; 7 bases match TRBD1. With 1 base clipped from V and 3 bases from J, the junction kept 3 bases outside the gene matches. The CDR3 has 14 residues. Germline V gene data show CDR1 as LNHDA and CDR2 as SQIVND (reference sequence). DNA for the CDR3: TGTGCCAGTAGTATAGCCGGACAGGTCTACGAGCAGTACTTC. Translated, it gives CASSIAGQVYEQYF.

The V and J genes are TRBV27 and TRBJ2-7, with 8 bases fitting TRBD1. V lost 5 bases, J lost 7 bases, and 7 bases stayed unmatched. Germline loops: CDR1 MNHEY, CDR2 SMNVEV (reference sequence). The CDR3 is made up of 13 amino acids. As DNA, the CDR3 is TGTGCCAGCAGTGCGACAGGGGCGAGGGAGCAGTACTTC. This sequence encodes CASSATGAREQYF.

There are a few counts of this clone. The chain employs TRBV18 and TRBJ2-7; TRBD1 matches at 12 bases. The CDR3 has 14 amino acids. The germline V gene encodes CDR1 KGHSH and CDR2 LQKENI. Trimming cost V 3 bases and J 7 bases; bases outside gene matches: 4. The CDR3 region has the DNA TGTGCCAGCTCACCGGGACAGGGGGCGGGTGAGCAGTACTTC. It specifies CASSPGQGAGEQYF.

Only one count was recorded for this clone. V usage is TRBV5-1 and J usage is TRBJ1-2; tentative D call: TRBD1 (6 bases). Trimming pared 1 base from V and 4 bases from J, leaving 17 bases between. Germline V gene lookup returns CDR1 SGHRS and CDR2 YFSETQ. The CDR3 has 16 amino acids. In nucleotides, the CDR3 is TGCGCCAGCAGCTTGAGTCGACAGGTCGTTCCCTATGGCTACACCTTC. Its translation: CASSLSRQVVPYGYTF.